The 14 T cell receptor beta chains in this list originate from one sample, sequenced in a study of regulatory T cells in long-lasting Graves disease. Time point denoted: persistent/refractory GD, antithyroid drugs over 5 years with positive TRAb. Generation of the TCR library employed RNA extracted from PBMCs. Construction of TCR beta libraries relied on iRepertoire HTBI primers and on Arm-PCR targeting CDR3 regions. MiXCR, run by TCRdb on the multiplex PCR reads, gives a single entry per CDR3 protein. The sample consists of fewer than 600,000 distinct CDR3 sequences, approximately 23% of them appearing once. This specimen was peripheral blood mononuclear cells (PBMCs), taken when the disease was refractory, from a patient treated with antithyroid drugs. These receptors were obtained from a female donor with Graves disease.

J is TRBJ2-2 and V is TRBV29-1, with D maybe TRBD1 (6 bases). Germline lookup yields CDR1 SQVTM and CDR2 ANQGSEA. Trimming left V 4 bases short and J 2 bases short, with 11 bases between. This CDR3 spans 14 amino acids. The CDR3 loop reads CSVGRGSNTGELFF. The CDR3 nucleotides are TGCAGCGTTGGTAGGGGGTCTAACACCGGGGAGCTGTTTTTT.

Many counts were recorded for this clonotype. V and J are TRBV28 and TRBJ1-5; D ambiguous. The CDR3 has 15 amino acids. The V end was cut by 3 bases, the J end by 1 base, with 10 bases between. Germline V gives CDR1 MDHEN, CDR2 SYDVKM. CDR3 nucleotides: TGTGCCAGCAGTTTGCAGTTTTTGAGCAATCAGCCCCAGCATTTT. It encodes CASSLQFLSNQPQHF. The whole variable domain, remainder taken from reference TRBV28 and TRBJ1-5, is DVKVTQSSRYLVKRTGEKVFLECVQDMDHENMFWYRQDPGLGLRLIYFSYDVKMKEKGDIPEGYSVSREKKERFSLILESASTNQTSMYLCASSLQFLSNQPQHFGDGTRLSIL.

The V gene is TRBV9, the J gene TRBJ2-2; tentatively, D is TRBD1 (8 bases). The CDR3 is 15 residues long. CDR1 SGDLS and CDR2 YYNGEE come from the germline V gene. With 0 bases removed from V and 6 bases from J, the gap between germline ends came to 12 bases. The CDR3: CASSVAQGGPGELFF. CDR3 bases: TGTGCCAGCAGCGTAGCACAGGGGGGGCCCGGGGAGCTGTTTTTT.

The genes are TRBV28 and TRBJ2-6, with 7 bases that match TRBD1. CDR1 and CDR2 from the germline V gene are MDHEN and SYDVKM. The CDR3 is 14 amino acids. V trimming: 6 bases; J trimming: 4 bases; junction bases outside the gene matches: 3. CDR3 sequence: CASRTGIGANVLTF. The CDR3 bases are TGTGCCAGCAGGACAGGGATCGGGGCCAACGTCCTGACTTTC.

The V call is TRBV4-1, the J call TRBJ1-6, with unresolved D. The CDR3 sequence is 13 residues long. Germline V gene lookup returns CDR1 MGHRA and CDR2 YSYEKL. Trimming took 1 base from V and 10 from J, leaving 8 bases between them. This CDR3 reads CASSQAPRSPLHF. Written as DNA, the CDR3 is TGCGCCAGCAGCCAAGCTCCTAGATCACCCCTCCACTTT.

This clonotype has only one observation. The chain combines TRBV7-9 with TRBJ2-1; a possible D gene is TRBD1 (6 bases). Per the germline V gene, CDR1 is SEHNR and CDR2 is FQNEAQ (reference sequence). This CDR3 spans 14 amino acids. Trimming left V 5 bases short and J 4 bases short, with 12 bases between. The CDR3 loop reads CASSPQTGYNEQFF. CDR3 nucleotides: TGTGCCAGCAGCCCACAGACAGGATACAATGAGCAGTTCTTC.

This sequence joins TRBV11-2 and TRBJ2-7; 10 bases align to TRBD1. The CDR3 length is 15 residues. CDR1 and CDR2 from the germline V gene are SGHAT and FQNNGV. Unmatched junction bases numbered 6, after V lost 5 bases and J lost 2 bases. In nucleotides, the CDR3 is TGTGCCAGCAGCCCCCGGGACAGGGGTCCCTACGAGCAGTACTTC. As protein: CASSPRDRGPYEQYF.

This chain joins TRBV3-1 and TRBJ2-2; D is undetermined. Germline lookup yields CDR1 LGHDT and CDR2 YNNKEL (reference sequence). The CDR3 spans 14 residues. V shed 4 bases and J shed 1 base, with 7 bases lying between them. The CDR3 sequence: CASSRDLNTGELFF. Written as DNA, the CDR3 is TGTGCCAGCAGCCGAGACTTGAACACCGGGGAGCTGTTTTTT.

This clonotype has ten or more counts. The CDR3 region is CASTLEPLGDTEAFF. CDR3 DNA sequence: TGTGCCAGCACCTTGGAGCCTCTGGGGGACACTGAAGCTTTCTTT. The chain links TRBV7-2 to TRBJ1-1; TRBD1 is a possible D gene (5 bases). With 7 bases removed from V and 3 bases from J, the gap between germline ends came to 18 bases. Germline CDR1 and CDR2: SGHTA and FQGNSA. The CDR3 consists of 15 residues.

This clonotype was found a few times. V and J are TRBV28 and TRBJ2-7; D ambiguous. The V gene's germline CDR1 is MDHEN and CDR2 SYDVKM. V was trimmed by 2 bases and J by 5 bases, leaving 16 bases between them. The CDR3 extends over 15 amino acids. The CDR3: CASSLDFGPGDEQYF. CDR3 bases: TGTGCCAGCAGTTTAGATTTTGGGCCCGGCGACGAGCAGTACTTC.

This clonotype was recorded at least ten times. The rearrangement joins TRBV6-5 to TRBJ1-5, with D hard to call. The CDR3 length is 15 residues. V lost 1 base to trimming and J lost 6 bases, with 13 bases between them. Germline CDR1 is MNHEY and CDR2 is SVGAGI. Here the CDR3 DNA reads TGTGCCAGCAGTTACTTCTGGGCCACGGGTCAGCCCCAGCATTTT. Amino acid sequence: CASSYFWATGQPQHF.

The sample holds a few counts of this clonotype. The CDR3 loop is CASSLITGKTPEAFF. CDR3 coding DNA: TGTGCCAGCAGCTTGATAACAGGGAAAACCCCTGAAGCTTTCTTT. The chain combines TRBV5-5 with TRBJ1-1, with a possible D match to TRBD1 (6 bases). Germline CDR1 SGHKS, CDR2 YYEKEE (reference sequence). This CDR3 spans 15 amino acids. V lost 1 base to trimming and J lost 6 bases, with 16 bases between them.

The chain has TRBV7-9 and TRBJ2-5, with D unclear. Germline-derived CDR1 and CDR2 are SEHNR and FQNEAQ (reference sequence). This CDR3 region has 14 residues. V dropped 10 bases and J dropped 4 bases, with 19 bases sitting between them. CDR3 DNA: TGTGCCACCATGGGCAATCTTCGGGCAGAGACCCAGTACTTC. This codes for CATMGNLRAETQYF.

The rearrangement uses TRBV30 and TRBJ1-6, with 11 bases identical to TRBD1. Germline V CDR1 and CDR2: GTSNPN, SVGIG (reference sequence). Trimming took 3 bases from V and 5 from J; bases not matched to a gene: 3. This CDR3 is 15 amino acids long. DNA of the CDR3: TGTGCCTGGAGCAGGACAGGGGGCCATAATTCACCCCTCCACTTT. Its translation is CAWSRTGGHNSPLHF.